The clone carrying this TCR beta chain was observed a single time. How the authors handled the data: How many nucleated cells were present was estimated from reference gene primer amplification. Assay: immunoSEQ multiplex PCR; the TCRdb copy retains only in-frame clones and omits some. V and J calls plus clone size are reproduced from that table; the DNA served to infer D and trimming. The sample shows about 360,000 clones, roughly 86% of them seen only once. This sample stems from a study of blood T cell repertoires in COVID-19. Overall study: Specimens from acute and convalescent COVID-19 originated in the United States, Italy and Spain. Nucleic acid was either cDNA or gDNA, and it came from T cells, B-cell-depleted T cells, or PBMCs.

There are 16 residues in the CDR3. CDR1 and CDR2 from the germline V gene are MGHRA and YSYEKL. Trimming took 1 base from V and 1 from J; bases not matched to a gene: 7. This rearrangement joins TRBV4-1 to TRBJ2-7; 7 bases agree with TRBD2. Specimen: peripheral blood. This TCR was recovered from a human donor in a cohort sampled during active COVID-19. In DNA, the CDR3 is TGCGCCAGCAGCCAAGTTTTTAGCGGGCGGTCCTACGAGCAGTACTTC. This encodes CASSQVFSGRSYEQYF.